The TCR beta chain described here comes from a study of OX40 agonist ivuxolimab in advanced cancers. The wider study: Ivuxolimab is an agonistic anti-OX40 (CD134) antibody, and patients were treated with it.

Systemic immunosuppression or autoimmune disease history was grounds to exclude patients. Points from the study as a whole: CD4+ and CD8+ blood T cells expanded clonally by week 6 at 0.1 to 3.0 mg/kg. In the expanded peripheral T cells, antigen specificity was never determined.

About this clone: Its specificity is not known.

The data were produced by immunoSEQ multiplex PCR, yet TCRdb's version contains in-frame clones alone and is incomplete. The sample lists over 70,000 clones, around nine tenths seen once, with 0.25% to 0.35% in the top ten. The CDR3 totals 16 residues. Trimming took off 1 base at V and 4 bases at J, with 17 bases between the two ends. The V gene's germline CDR1 is GTSNPN and CDR2 SVGIG (reference sequence). The specimen comprised CD4+ or CD8+ T cells sorted from blood, sampled in a trial of the OX40 agonist ivuxolimab. The genes are TRBV30 and TRBJ1-5; possibly TRBD1 for D (5 bases). The TCR comes from an adult with an advanced solid tumor such as melanoma, head and neck, liver or kidney cancer. The DNA of the CDR3 is TGTGCCTGGAGTGGGGTTGGGACCCGGGGGAATCAGCCCCAGCATTTT. This gives the protein CAWSGVGTRGNQPQHF.